Listed below are T cell receptor beta chains from one sample, sequenced in a study of blood T cell repertoires in COVID-19. Assay: immunoSEQ multiplex PCR; the TCRdb copy retains only in-frame clones and omits some. The sample records roughly 140,000 clones, roughly 80% being singletons. Sequenced material: peripheral blood. The origin of the receptors is a man between 50 and 59 years old with active or convalescent COVID-19. Each CDR3 is given with its conserved first and last residue. D genes are given only for firm matches. Part of the rows lack a size; the others show once, few, many or a class for expanded clones.

abundance	d_gene	v_gene	CDR3aa
-	TRBD2	TRBV7-2	CASSRLAGHNEQFF
-	-	TRBV19	CASRGSVSSYEQYF
few	TRBD2	TRBV4-1	CASSHPGTSLLSSYNEQFF
few	-	TRBV2	CASSEVSEQYF
-	TRBD2	TRBV6-2/TRBV6-3	CASSYSIGLAGVRTDTQYF
-	TRBD2	TRBV7-2	CASSPRLAGSTDTQYF
-	-	TRBV5-4	CASSLDDRPYEQYF
-	-	TRBV5-4	CASSSGLRPYEQYF
-	-	TRBV30	CAWITGREGYTF
-	-	TRBV6-5	CASTNPGRNIQYF
-	-	TRBV20-1	CSAMGNNEQFF
-	-	TRBV5-4	CASSLQGGELFF
-	-	TRBV29-1	CSVEKGVDYGYTF
few	-	TRBV19	CASSQGYEQFF
-	-	TRBV4-1	CASSQARSGYEQYF
many	TRBD1	TRBV27	CASSLYAGGGGELFF
-	TRBD2	TRBV25-1	CAMLSGLAAPSSYNEQFF
-	TRBD1	TRBV28	CASSTPSQGNYGYTF
-	TRBD1	TRBV7-9	CASSPGQVFDGYTF
-	TRBD1	TRBV6-6	CASSPGTGGDEQYF
-	TRBD1	TRBV24-1	CATSDPGTGYYEQYF
-	-	TRBV11-2	CASSLNRALYNEQFF
-	TRBD1	TRBV2	CASRSEQGAGYTF
-	TRBD2	TRBV6-5	CASVVIAGVRYEQYF
-	TRBD1	TRBV5-6	CASGQGASYEQYF
-	-	TRBV15	CATTRRSSYNEQFF
-	-	TRBV10-3	CAIREDVRGEKLFF
-	-	TRBV28	CASSFPRSAPNTIYF
once	TRBD1	TRBV2	CASNRGHDGYTF